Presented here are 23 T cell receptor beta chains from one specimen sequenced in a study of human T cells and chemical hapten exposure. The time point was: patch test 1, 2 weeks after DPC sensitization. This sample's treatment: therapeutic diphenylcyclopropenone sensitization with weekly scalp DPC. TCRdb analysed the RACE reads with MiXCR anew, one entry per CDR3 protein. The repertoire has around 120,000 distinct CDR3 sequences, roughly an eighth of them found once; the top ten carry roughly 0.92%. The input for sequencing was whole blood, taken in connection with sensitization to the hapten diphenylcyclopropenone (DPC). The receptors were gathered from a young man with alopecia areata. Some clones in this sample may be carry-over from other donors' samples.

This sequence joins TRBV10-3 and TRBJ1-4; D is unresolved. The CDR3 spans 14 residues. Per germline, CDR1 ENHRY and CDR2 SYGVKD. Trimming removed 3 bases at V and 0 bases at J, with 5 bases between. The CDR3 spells CAISDTSTNEKLFF. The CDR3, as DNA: TGTGCCATCAGTGATACGTCAACTAATGAAAAACTGTTTTTT.

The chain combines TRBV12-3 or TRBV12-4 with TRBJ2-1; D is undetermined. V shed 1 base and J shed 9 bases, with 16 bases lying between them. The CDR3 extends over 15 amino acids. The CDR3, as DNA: TGTGCCAGCAGTTTAGACATGGCAGATTCTAGTGAGCAGTTCTTC. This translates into CASSLDMADSSEQFF.

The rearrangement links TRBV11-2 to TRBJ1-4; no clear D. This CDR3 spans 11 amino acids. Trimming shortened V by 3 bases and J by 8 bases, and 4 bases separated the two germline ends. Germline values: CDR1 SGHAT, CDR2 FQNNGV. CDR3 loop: CASSLEEKLFF. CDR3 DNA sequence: TGTGCCAGCAGCTTGGAGGAAAAACTGTTTTTT.

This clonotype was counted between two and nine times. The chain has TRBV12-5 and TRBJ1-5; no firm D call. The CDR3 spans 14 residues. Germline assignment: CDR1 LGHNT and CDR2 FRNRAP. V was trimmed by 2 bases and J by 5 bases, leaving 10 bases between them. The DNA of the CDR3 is TGTGCTAGTGGTTTGTCTGGGAACGATCAGCCCCAGCATTTT. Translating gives CASGLSGNDQPQHF.

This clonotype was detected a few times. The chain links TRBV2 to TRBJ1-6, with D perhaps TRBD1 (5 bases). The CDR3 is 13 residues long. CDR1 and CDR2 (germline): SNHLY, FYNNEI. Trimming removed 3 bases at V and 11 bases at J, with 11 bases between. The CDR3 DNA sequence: TGTGCCAGCAGTGAGGCAGGGAGGGCACCCCTCCACTTT. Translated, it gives CASSEAGRAPLHF.

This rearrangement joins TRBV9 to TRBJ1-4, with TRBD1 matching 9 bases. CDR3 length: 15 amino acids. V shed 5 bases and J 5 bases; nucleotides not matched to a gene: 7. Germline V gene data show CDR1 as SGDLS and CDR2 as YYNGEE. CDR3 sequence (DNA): TGTGCCAGCAGTGAACAGGGGGCGAAGAATGAAAAACTGTTTTTT. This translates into CASSEQGAKNEKLFF. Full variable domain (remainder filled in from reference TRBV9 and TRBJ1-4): DSGVTQTPKHLITATGQRVTLRCSPRSGDLSVYWYQQSLDQGLQFLIQYYNGEERAKGNILERFSAQQFPDLHSELNLSSLELGDSALYFCASSEQGAKNEKLFFGSGTQLSVL.

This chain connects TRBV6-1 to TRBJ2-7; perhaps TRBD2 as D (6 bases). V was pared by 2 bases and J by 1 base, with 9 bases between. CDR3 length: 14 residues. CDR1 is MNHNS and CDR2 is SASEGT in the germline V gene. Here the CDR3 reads CASSELGGSYEQYV. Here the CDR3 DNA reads TGTGCCAGCAGTGAACTGGGAGGATCCTACGAGCAGTACGTC.

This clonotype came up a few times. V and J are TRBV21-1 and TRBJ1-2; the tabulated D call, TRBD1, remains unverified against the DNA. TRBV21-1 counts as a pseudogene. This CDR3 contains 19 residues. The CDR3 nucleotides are TGTGCCAGCAGCAAACATAATCGTCGAACAGGAAAAATTAACTATGGCTACACCTTC. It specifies CASSKHNRRTGKINYGYTF.

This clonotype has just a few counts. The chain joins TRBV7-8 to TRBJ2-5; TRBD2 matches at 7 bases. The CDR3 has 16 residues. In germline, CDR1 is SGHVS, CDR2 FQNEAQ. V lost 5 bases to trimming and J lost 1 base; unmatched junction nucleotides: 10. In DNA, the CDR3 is TGTGCCAGCAGCCCGCCAGCGGGGTTGACCCAAGAGACCCAGTACTTC. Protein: CASSPPAGLTQETQYF. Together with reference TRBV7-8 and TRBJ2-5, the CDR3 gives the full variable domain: GAGVSQSPRYKVAKRGQDVALRCDPISGHVSLFWYQQALGQGPEFLTYFQNEAQLDKSGLPSDRFFAERPEGSVSTLKIQRTQQEDSAVYLCASSPPAGLTQETQYFGPGTRLLVL.

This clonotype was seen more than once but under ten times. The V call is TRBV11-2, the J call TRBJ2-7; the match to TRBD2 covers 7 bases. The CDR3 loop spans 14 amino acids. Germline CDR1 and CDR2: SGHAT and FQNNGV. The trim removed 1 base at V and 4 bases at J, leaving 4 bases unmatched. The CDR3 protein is CASSLVSGEYEQYF. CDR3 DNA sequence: TGTGCCAGCAGCTTAGTGAGCGGGGAGTACGAGCAGTACTTC.

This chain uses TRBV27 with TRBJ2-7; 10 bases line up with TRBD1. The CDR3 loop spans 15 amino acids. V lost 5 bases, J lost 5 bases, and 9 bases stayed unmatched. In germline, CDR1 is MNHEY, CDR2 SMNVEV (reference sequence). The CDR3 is CASSPGQGLRHEQYV. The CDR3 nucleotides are TGTGCCAGCAGTCCGGGACAGGGGCTCAGGCACGAGCAGTACGTC.

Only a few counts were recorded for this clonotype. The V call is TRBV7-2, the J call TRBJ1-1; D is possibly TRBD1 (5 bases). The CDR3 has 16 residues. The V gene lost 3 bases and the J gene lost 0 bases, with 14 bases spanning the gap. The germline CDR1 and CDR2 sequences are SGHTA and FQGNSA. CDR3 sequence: CASSFQPGPMNTEAFF. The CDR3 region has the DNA TGTGCCAGCAGCTTCCAACCGGGACCTATGAACACTGAAGCTTTCTTT.

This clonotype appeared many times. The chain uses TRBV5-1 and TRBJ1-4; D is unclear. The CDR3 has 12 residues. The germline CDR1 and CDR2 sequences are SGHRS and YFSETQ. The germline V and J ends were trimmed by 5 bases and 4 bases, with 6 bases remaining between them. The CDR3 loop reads CASSWNNEKLFF. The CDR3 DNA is TGCGCCAGCAGTTGGAATAATGAAAAACTGTTTTTT.

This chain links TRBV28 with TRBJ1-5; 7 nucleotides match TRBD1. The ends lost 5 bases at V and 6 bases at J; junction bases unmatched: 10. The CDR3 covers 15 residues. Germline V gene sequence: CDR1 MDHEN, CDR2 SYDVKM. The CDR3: CASSPLTGLSQPQHF. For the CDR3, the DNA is TGTGCCAGCAGTCCCCTGACAGGGTTAAGTCAGCCCCAGCATTTT.

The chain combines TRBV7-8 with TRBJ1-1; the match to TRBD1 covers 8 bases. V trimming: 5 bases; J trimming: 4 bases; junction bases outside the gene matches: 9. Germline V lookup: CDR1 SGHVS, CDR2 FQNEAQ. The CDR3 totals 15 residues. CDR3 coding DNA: TGTGCCAGCAGCGTGTACAGGGGGATTGGCACTGAAGCTTTCTTT. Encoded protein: CASSVYRGIGTEAFF.

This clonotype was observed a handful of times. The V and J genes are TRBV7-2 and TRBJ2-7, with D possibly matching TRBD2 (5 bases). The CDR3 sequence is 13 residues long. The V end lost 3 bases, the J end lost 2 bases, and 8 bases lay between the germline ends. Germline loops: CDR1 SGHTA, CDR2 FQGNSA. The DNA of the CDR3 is TGTGCCAGCAGCTTGAACGGGGCCTACGAGCAGTACGTC. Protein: CASSLNGAYEQYV.

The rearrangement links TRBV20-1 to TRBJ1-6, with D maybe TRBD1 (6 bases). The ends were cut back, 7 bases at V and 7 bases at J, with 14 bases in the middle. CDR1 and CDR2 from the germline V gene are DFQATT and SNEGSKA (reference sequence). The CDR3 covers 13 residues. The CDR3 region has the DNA TGCAGTGGGATTGAGGGGACAAATTCACCCCTCCACTTT. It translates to CSGIEGTNSPLHF.

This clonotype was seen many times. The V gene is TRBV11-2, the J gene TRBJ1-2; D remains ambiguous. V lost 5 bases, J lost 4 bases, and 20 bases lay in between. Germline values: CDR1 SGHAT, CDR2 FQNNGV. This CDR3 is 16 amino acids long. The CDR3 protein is CASSRARANKFYGYTF. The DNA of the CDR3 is TGTGCCAGCAGCCGTGCGAGGGCAAACAAATTCTATGGCTACACCTTC.

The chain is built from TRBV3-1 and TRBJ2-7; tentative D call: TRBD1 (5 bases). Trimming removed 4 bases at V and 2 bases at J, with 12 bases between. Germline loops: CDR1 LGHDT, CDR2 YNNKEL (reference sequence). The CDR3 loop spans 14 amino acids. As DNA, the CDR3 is TGTGCCAGCAGCCCTTTGGGGCCGACCTACGAGCAGTACTTC. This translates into CASSPLGPTYEQYF.

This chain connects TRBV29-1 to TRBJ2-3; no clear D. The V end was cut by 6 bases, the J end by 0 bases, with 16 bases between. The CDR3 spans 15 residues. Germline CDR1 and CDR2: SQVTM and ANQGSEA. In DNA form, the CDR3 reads TGCAGCGTCCAGGTCGGCGGAACTAGCACAGATACGCAGTATTTT. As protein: CSVQVGGTSTDTQYF.

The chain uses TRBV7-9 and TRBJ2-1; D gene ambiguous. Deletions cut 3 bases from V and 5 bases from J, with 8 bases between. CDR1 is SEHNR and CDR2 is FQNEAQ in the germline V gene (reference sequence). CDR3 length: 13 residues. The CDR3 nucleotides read TGTGCCAGCAGCTTTTCCGACGACAATGAGCAGTTCTTC. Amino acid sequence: CASSFSDDNEQFF.

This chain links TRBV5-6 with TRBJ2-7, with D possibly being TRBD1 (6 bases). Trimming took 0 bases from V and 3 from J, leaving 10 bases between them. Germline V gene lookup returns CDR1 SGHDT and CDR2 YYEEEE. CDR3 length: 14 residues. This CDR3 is CASSLEKGVYEQYF. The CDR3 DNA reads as TGTGCCAGCAGCTTGGAGAAGGGGGTCTACGAGCAGTACTTC.

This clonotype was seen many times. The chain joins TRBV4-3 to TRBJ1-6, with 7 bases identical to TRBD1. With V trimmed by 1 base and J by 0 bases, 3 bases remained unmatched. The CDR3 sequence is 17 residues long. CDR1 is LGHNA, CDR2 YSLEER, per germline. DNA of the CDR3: TGCGCCAGCAGCCAAGGTAACAGGGGCTCCTATAATTCACCCCTCCACTTT. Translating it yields CASSQGNRGSYNSPLHF.